These 16 T cell receptor beta chains were all obtained from the same sample, sequenced in a study of post-analysis software for immune sequencing data. Study observations and caveats: TRBV5-6, TRBV5-1 and TRBV20-1 belonged to a set of roughly 5 TRBV segments that were more frequent in patients than controls.

Built from TCR beta cDNA, the libraries had unique molecular identifiers in them. TCRdb processed the PCR reads anew with MiXCR; each CDR3 protein has one entry. The table shows about 770,000 distinct CDR3 sequences, with just over 45% occurring only once. Their target antigens are unknown. Sequencing used blood. The receptors here all came from a girl between 5 and 17 years old with multiple sclerosis.

The table lists this clonotype with a few counts. The V call is TRBV4-2, the J call TRBJ2-3; no firm D call. In germline, CDR1 is LGHNA, CDR2 YNFKEQ. CDR3 size: 15 residues. V lost 1 base to trimming and J lost 0 bases, with 8 bases between them. CDR3 nucleotide sequence: TGTGCCAGCAGCCAAGTCGACGGGAGCACAGATACGCAGTATTTT. Encoded protein: CASSQVDGSTDTQYF.

The chain combines TRBV5-6 with TRBJ2-3; D is perhaps TRBD2 (5 bases). CDR3 size: 16 residues. V lost 0 bases and J lost 3, with 14 bases in between. Germline CDR1 and CDR2: SGHDT and YYEEEE. This CDR3 reads CASSLESEGSTDTQYF. The CDR3 region has the DNA TGTGCCAGCAGCTTGGAAAGCGAGGGTTCTACAGATACGCAGTATTTT. The variable domain in full, completed from reference TRBV5-6 and TRBJ2-3, reads DAGVTQSPTHLIKTRGQQVTLRCSPKSGHDTVSWYQQALGQGPQFIFQYYEEEERQRGNFPDRFSGHQFPNYSSELNVNALLLGDSALYLCASSLESEGSTDTQYFGPGTRLTVL.

The CDR3 coding sequence is TGTGCCAGCAGTTACTCGAACTCGGATGGCTACACCTTC. Protein: CASSYSNSDGYTF. The J gene is TRBJ1-2, the V gene TRBV6-5, with D hard to call. Germline-derived CDR1 and CDR2 are MNHEY and SVGAGI. Trimming stripped 0 bases from V and 6 bases from J, with 8 bases between. The CDR3 has 13 residues.

This clonotype has a handful of counts. This chain links TRBV7-2 with TRBJ2-3; 8 nucleotides line up with TRBD1. CDR1 and CDR2 from the germline V gene are SGHTA and FQGNSA. V lost 5 bases, J lost 4 bases, and 2 bases stayed unmatched. The CDR3 covers 13 residues. CDR3 sequence (DNA): TGTGCCAGCAGCCCACAGGGGGCAGATACGCAGTATTTT. Its protein is CASSPQGADTQYF.

The chain is built from TRBV7-9 and TRBJ2-5; D ambiguous. The CDR3 is made up of 15 amino acids. The germline gives CDR1 SEHNR, CDR2 FQNEAQ (reference sequence). The germline V and J ends were trimmed by 0 bases and 5 bases, with 13 bases remaining between them. The CDR3 here is CASSLAQEWPETQYF. The CDR3 coding sequence is TGTGCCAGCAGCTTAGCGCAGGAGTGGCCCGAGACCCAGTACTTC.

This chain connects TRBV20-1 to TRBJ2-1, with TRBD2 identical over 10 bases. The J call could be wrong; TRBJ2-7 is a better fit for the DNA end. Germline CDR1 is DFQATT and CDR2 is SNEGSKA (reference sequence). The CDR3 loop spans 16 amino acids. For the CDR3, the DNA is TGCAGTGCTAGGTCTGAGACTAGCGGGCTATACAATGAGCAGTACTTC. This translates into CSARSETSGLYNEQYF.

A remark on this clonotype: This likely comes from a read error, as the CDR3 has no conserved phenylalanine or tryptophan at its end. This sequence joins TRBV20-1 and TRBJ2-5; TRBD1 matches 9 bases. The junction had 8 bases not matched to a gene; V was cut back by 1 base and J by 2 bases. CDR3 size: 16 residues. The germline CDR1 and CDR2 sequences are DFQATT and SNEGSKA (reference sequence). In DNA, the CDR3 is TGCAGTGCTAGAGGGGGGACAGGGCGTTGGCAAGAGACCCAGTACGTC. Translating it yields CSARGGTGRWQETQYV.

The rearrangement joins TRBV20-1 to TRBJ1-2; D is unclear. CDR1 DFQATT and CDR2 SNEGSKA come from the germline V gene (reference sequence). Trimming stripped 7 bases from V and 2 bases from J, with 8 bases between. CDR3 length: 11 amino acids. CDR3 in DNA: TGCAGTGTTCCCGCGAACTATGGCTACACCTTC. Its translation: CSVPANYGYTF.

This clonotype was picked up a small number of times. This chain connects TRBV12-3 or TRBV12-4 to TRBJ2-5, with TRBD2 identical over 12 bases. The CDR3 has 16 residues. V lost 5 bases and J lost 5; bases outside the gene matches: 9. The CDR3 loop reads CASSPYLAGGRETQYF. CDR3 nucleotides: TGTGCCAGCAGTCCTTATCTAGCGGGAGGGCGCGAGACCCAGTACTTC.

This chain links TRBV10-3 with TRBJ2-7; no clear D. Germline-derived CDR1 and CDR2 are ENHRY and SYGVKD. CDR3 size: 12 residues. V dropped 3 bases and J dropped 3 bases, with 6 bases sitting between them. The CDR3 nucleotides read TGTGCCATCAGTGATGTGCACTACGAGCAGTACTTC. Encoded protein: CAISDVHYEQYF.

This chain links TRBV7-9 with TRBJ2-3; D possibly corresponds to TRBD1 (5 bases). CDR1 is SEHNR and CDR2 is FQNEAQ in the germline V gene (reference sequence). Trimming left V 2 bases short and J 6 bases short, with 18 bases between. The CDR3 extends over 16 amino acids. CDR3 DNA sequence: TGTGCCAGCAGCTTAAATGCAGTGGGGCTCGCGGATACGCAGTATTTT. Translating gives CASSLNAVGLADTQYF.

This chain joins TRBV6-5 and TRBJ1-1; no clear D. The length of the CDR3 is 13 residues. V lost 5 bases, J lost 1 base, and 8 bases lay in between. Germline CDR1 is MNHEY and CDR2 is SVGAGI. The DNA for the CDR3 is TGTGCCAGCAGTATACAGCCGAACACTGAAGCTTTCTTT. Its translation is CASSIQPNTEAFF.

The chain couples TRBV9 to TRBJ2-7; no definite D call. Germline CDR1 reads SGDLS; CDR2 reads YYNGEE. The CDR3 extends over 15 amino acids. Trimming removed 0 bases at V and 0 bases at J, with 10 bases between. The CDR3 here is CASSVGHRGSYEQYF. For the CDR3, the DNA is TGTGCCAGCAGCGTAGGGCACAGAGGCTCCTACGAGCAGTACTTC.

This clonotype has only a few counts. This chain links TRBV6-5 with TRBJ2-1; TRBD1 might be the D (5 bases). Deletions cut 2 bases from V and 7 bases from J, with 12 bases between. This CDR3 spans 14 amino acids. Germline lookup yields CDR1 MNHEY and CDR2 SVGAGI. CDR3 in DNA: TGTGCCAGCAGTTACACGACAGTCACGAATGAGCAGTTCTTC. This gives the protein CASSYTTVTNEQFF.

The J gene is TRBJ2-1, the V gene TRBV12-3 or TRBV12-4, with D perhaps matching TRBD1 (5 bases). The CDR3 length is 16 residues. Trimming removed 3 bases at V and 2 bases at J, with 14 bases between. The CDR3 reads CASSLGPDLTYNEQFF. In DNA, the CDR3 is TGTGCCAGCAGTTTGGGGCCCGATCTCACCTACAATGAGCAGTTCTTC.

This clonotype was seen a handful of times. V is TRBV10-2 and J is TRBJ2-3, with 10 nucleotides matching TRBD2. CDR1 is WSHSY, CDR2 SAAADI, per germline. J gave up 4 bases and V 8 bases, and 0 bases lay outside the gene matches. This CDR3 comprises 12 residues. The CDR3 region is CASGTSADTQYF. For the CDR3, the DNA is TGCGCCAGCGGGACTAGCGCAGATACGCAGTATTTT.